This TCR beta chain was recovered during a study of blood T cell repertoires in COVID-19. Assay used: immunoSEQ multiplex PCR; TCRdb lists only in-frame clones, some missing. Here the sample spans more than 110,000 clones, 85% being singletons. V lost 7 bases, J lost 4 bases, and 5 bases stayed unmatched. Germline values: CDR1 LNHDA, CDR2 SQIVND (reference sequence). CDR3 length: 13 amino acids. The specimen was peripheral blood. The TCR sequence derives from a man in his fifties or sixties with acute or convalescent COVID-19. This sequence joins TRBV19 and TRBJ1-1; 8 bases match TRBD1. CDR3 DNA: TGTGCCAGTATATACAGGGGGACCACTGAAGCTTTCTTT. Encoded protein: CASIYRGTTEAFF.